Each of the 25 T cell receptor beta chains below was sequenced from the same sample in a study of cytomegalovirus exposure and HLA in healthy donors. The data were produced by immunoSEQ multiplex PCR, yet TCRdb's version contains in-frame clones alone and is incomplete. The sample records about 130,000 clones, about 91% being singletons. Sequenced sample: PBMCs. The receptor source for this set is a woman under 30 in good health and CMV-seronegative.

The V gene is TRBV7-9, the J gene TRBJ2-7; the D is unclear. CDR3 length equals 17 residues. V shed 1 base and J shed 5 bases, with 21 bases lying between them. Looked up from germline, CDR1 is SEHNR and CDR2 is FQNEAQ (reference sequence). The CDR3 protein is CASSLEVSPTTFHEQYF. As DNA, the CDR3 is TGTGCCAGCAGCTTAGAGGTGTCTCCGACGACTTTCCACGAGCAGTACTTC.

The gene calls are TRBV6-1 and TRBJ1-2, with a weak D call TRBD1 (5 bases). The germline gives CDR1 MNHNS, CDR2 SASEGT. V shed 1 base and J shed 4 bases, with 16 bases lying between them. CDR3 length: 16 amino acids. CDR3 loop: CASSEVGIGVTYGYTF. The DNA of the CDR3 is TGTGCCAGCAGTGAAGTAGGGATAGGGGTGACCTATGGCTACACCTTC.

This clone was counted a few times. CDR3 nucleotides: TGTGCCTGGAGTGTTGGTGGGGGCGACAATCAGCCCCAGCATTTT. Its protein is CAWSVGGGDNQPQHF. The rearrangement links TRBV30 to TRBJ1-5; D may be TRBD1 (6 bases). The CDR3 runs 15 residues. The germline V gene encodes CDR1 GTSNPN and CDR2 SVGIG (reference sequence). V was cut by 0 bases and J by 3 bases, with 12 bases left in between.

The chain recombines TRBV19 with TRBJ2-7, with D hard to call. The CDR3 has 15 residues. V shed 3 bases and J shed 6 bases, with 18 bases lying between them. CDR1 is LNHDA and CDR2 is SQIVND in the germline V gene (reference sequence). The CDR3 here is CASSIIYDNRFEQYF. The DNA for the CDR3 is TGTGCCAGTAGTATCATCTACGACAACAGATTCGAGCAGTACTTC. The entire variable domain, with the rest obtained from reference TRBV19 and TRBJ2-7, is as follows: DGGITQSPKYLFRKEGQNVTLSCEQNLNHDAMYWYRQDPGQGLRLIYYSQIVNDFQKGDIAEGYSVSREKKESFPLTVTSAQKNPTAFYLCASSIIYDNRFEQYFGPGTRLTVT.

CDR3 nucleotide sequence: TGTGCCAGCAGGGTGACAATGTACCAAGAGACCCAGTACTTC. Its protein product is CASRVTMYQETQYF. The genes are TRBV2 and TRBJ2-5, with unresolved D. CDR3 length: 14 residues. Per the germline V gene, CDR1 is SNHLY and CDR2 is FYNNEI. Trimming left V 6 bases short and J 0 bases short, with 11 bases between.

The chain is built from TRBV18 and TRBJ2-3; 8 bases match TRBD2. V trimming: 2 bases; J trimming: 1 base; junction bases outside the gene matches: 2. Germline CDR1 is KGHSH and CDR2 is LQKENI. CDR3 length equals 15 residues. CDR3 sequence: CASSPTSGGTDTQYF. The CDR3 DNA sequence: TGTGCCAGCTCACCAACTAGCGGTGGCACAGATACGCAGTATTTT.

The chain recombines TRBV19 with TRBJ1-5; 11 bases line up with TRBD1. Germline assignment: CDR1 LNHDA and CDR2 SQIVND (reference sequence). The CDR3 has 14 residues. The J segment lost 6 bases and the V segment lost 6 bases, leaving 4 bases of the junction unmatched. CDR3 DNA sequence: TGTGCCAGTAGCCGTGGACAGGGGGCTCAGCCCCAGCATTTT. It is translated as CASSRGQGAQPQHF.

The gene calls are TRBV13 and TRBJ2-7; 9 positions agree with TRBD2. Trimming cost V 1 base and J 0 bases; bases outside gene matches: 13. This CDR3 region has 19 residues. Looked up from germline, CDR1 is PRHDT and CDR2 is FYEKMQ (reference sequence). The DNA of the CDR3 is TGTGCCAGCAGCTTAGCTGCGTCTAGCGGGATTGGGGGCTCCTACGAGCAGTACTTC. It codes for CASSLAASSGIGGSYEQYF.

This sequence joins TRBV6-5 and TRBJ1-2; no definite D call. CDR1 and CDR2 from the germline V gene are MNHEY and SVGAGI. The length of the CDR3 is 14 residues. The V and J ends lost 0 bases and 8 bases respectively, with 13 bases between them. Here the CDR3 DNA reads TGTGCCAGCAGTTACTCCAGACAAACAAGGGGCTACACCTTC. Translated: CASSYSRQTRGYTF.

V usage is TRBV28 and J usage is TRBJ2-5, with 10 bases identical to TRBD2. The V gene end was trimmed by 4 bases and the J gene end by 5 bases; junction bases not matched to a gene: 13. The CDR3 loop spans 17 amino acids. Germline values: CDR1 MDHEN, CDR2 SYDVKM. The CDR3 sequence: CASSSSGSGGVRETQYF. CDR3 bases: TGTGCCAGCAGTTCCTCAGGGAGCGGGGGGGTCAGGGAGACCCAGTACTTC.

The chain is built from TRBV28 and TRBJ2-7, with TRBD1 identical over 9 bases. The CDR3 extends over 18 amino acids. Germline CDR1 reads MDHEN; CDR2 reads SYDVKM. The junction had 16 bases not matched to a gene; V was cut back by 2 bases and J by 5 bases. This chain's CDR3 is CASSLLVFQDRGVNEQYF. DNA of the CDR3: TGTGCCAGCAGTTTACTCGTATTCCAGGACAGGGGAGTCAACGAGCAGTACTTC.

The chain joins TRBV28 to TRBJ1-2; D remains unclear. The CDR3 sequence is 13 residues long. From germline, CDR1 is MDHEN and CDR2 SYDVKM. Trimming left V 6 bases short and J 2 bases short, with 10 bases between. The CDR3 spells CASRPEVNYGYTF. CDR3 DNA: TGTGCCAGCAGGCCCGAGGTGAACTATGGCTACACCTTC.

V usage is TRBV2 and J usage is TRBJ2-5; D perhaps matches TRBD1 (5 bases). Germline CDR1 is SNHLY and CDR2 is FYNNEI. This CDR3 region has 15 residues. The germline V and J ends were trimmed by 1 base and 5 bases, with 14 bases remaining between them. The CDR3 nucleotides are TGTGCCAGCAGTGAAGTTGGCAGGGCAGTGGAGACCCAGTACTTC. This codes for CASSEVGRAVETQYF.

J is TRBJ2-3 and V is TRBV5-1; 8 bases line up with TRBD2. Germline CDR1 and CDR2: SGHRS and YFSETQ. V dropped 4 bases and J dropped 6; count of bases not matched to a gene: 10. This CDR3 region has 15 residues. CDR3 sequence reads: CASSPIPAGADTQYF. CDR3 bases: TGCGCCAGCAGCCCTATACCAGCGGGAGCTGATACGCAGTATTTT. The full variable domain, with the rest looked up from reference TRBV5-1 and TRBJ2-3, is KAGVTQTPRYLIKTRGQQVTLSCSPISGHRSVSWYQQTPGQGLQFLFEYFSETQRNKGNFPGRFSGRQFSNSRSEMNVSTLELGDSALYLCASSPIPAGADTQYFGPGTRLTVL.

This chain links TRBV5-1 with TRBJ2-2; the D is unclear. CDR3 length equals 15 residues. Germline V gives CDR1 SGHRS, CDR2 YFSETQ. Trimming pared 4 bases from V and 2 bases from J, leaving 12 bases between. CDR3 sequence (DNA): TGCGCCAGCAGCGCCATCGGCGGAAACACCGGGGAGCTGTTTTTT. It encodes CASSAIGGNTGELFF.

Remarks on this clone: Other DNA sequences in the same sample also yield this CDR3. The chain combines TRBV5-4 with TRBJ2-3, with 9 bases matching TRBD1. The CDR3 is 15 amino acids. CDR1 is SGHNT, CDR2 YYREEE, per germline (reference sequence). Trimming at V came to 3 bases and at J to 4 bases, leaving 6 bases not matched to a gene. CDR3 sequence reads: CASSSPDRGADTQYF. CDR3 bases: TGTGCCAGCAGCTCCCCGGACAGGGGCGCAGATACGCAGTATTTT.

The rearrangement uses TRBV27 and TRBJ2-7; 11 bases align to TRBD1. Per the germline V gene, CDR1 is MNHEY and CDR2 is SMNVEV (reference sequence). The CDR3 is 13 residues long. With V trimmed by 8 bases and J by 4 bases, 4 bases remained unmatched. The CDR3 protein is CASVGQGAYEQYF. CDR3 nucleotide sequence: TGTGCCAGCGTCGGACAGGGGGCTTACGAGCAGTACTTC.

The chain couples TRBV29-1 to TRBJ1-2; possibly TRBD1 for D (6 bases). The length of the CDR3 is 14 residues. Germline values: CDR1 SQVTM, CDR2 ANQGSEA. Between the trimmed V and J ends, which lost 1 base and 0 bases, there was a span of 9 bases. For the CDR3, the DNA is TGCAGCGTTGAAGGCAGGACAGCTAACTATGGCTACACCTTC. Its protein is CSVEGRTANYGYTF.

The chain is built from TRBV27 and TRBJ2-3, with TRBD1 identical over 7 bases. The ends lost 5 bases at V and 4 bases at J; junction bases unmatched: 6. The CDR3 length is 14 residues. The germline gives CDR1 MNHEY, CDR2 SMNVEV (reference sequence). The CDR3 region is CASSNRGPPDTQYF. The CDR3 region has the DNA TGTGCCAGCAGTAACAGGGGCCCTCCAGATACGCAGTATTTT.

This chain joins TRBV7-9 and TRBJ2-1, with D possibly being TRBD2 (5 bases). This CDR3 has 14 residues. Germline V gene lookup returns CDR1 SEHNR and CDR2 FQNEAQ (reference sequence). V dropped 2 bases and J dropped 0 bases, with 5 bases sitting between them. This CDR3 is CASSLTSSYNEQFF. The CDR3 coding sequence is TGTGCCAGCAGCTTAACTAGCTCCTACAATGAGCAGTTCTTC.

The chain employs TRBV28 and TRBJ2-7; the D gene is possibly TRBD1 (5 bases). Trimming shortened V by 2 bases and J by 5 bases, and 13 bases separated the two germline ends. Germline V gives CDR1 MDHEN, CDR2 SYDVKM. The CDR3 consists of 14 residues. The CDR3: CASSLEHRMDEQYF. The DNA for the CDR3 is TGTGCCAGCAGTTTAGAACACAGGATGGACGAGCAGTACTTC.

This chain links TRBV25-1 with TRBJ2-2, with D perhaps TRBD2 (6 bases). Trimming removed 0 bases from V and 9 bases from J, with 11 bases in between. CDR1 MGHDK and CDR2 SYGVNS come from the germline V gene. This CDR3 has 14 residues. The CDR3 protein is CASSEYDGSRELFF. DNA of the CDR3: TGTGCCAGCAGTGAATATGACGGGAGCAGGGAGCTGTTTTTT.

The chain carries TRBV7-6 and TRBJ1-2; maybe TRBD1 (5 bases). The CDR3 extends over 15 amino acids. Germline assignment: CDR1 SGHVS and CDR2 FNYEAQ. V shed 2 bases and J shed 2 bases, with 12 bases lying between them. CDR3 nucleotides: TGTGCCAGCAGCTTATCGGCACAGGCGAACTATGGCTACACCTTC. Translated: CASSLSAQANYGYTF.

The genes are TRBV5-1 and TRBJ2-1; D may be TRBD2 (5 bases). Germline CDR1 is SGHRS and CDR2 is YFSETQ. V was pared by 1 base and J by 9 bases, with 14 bases between. CDR3 length: 14 amino acids. In DNA, the CDR3 is TGCGCCAGCAGCTTGCAAGGTACGGGGAGTGAGCAGTTCTTC. This codes for CASSLQGTGSEQFF.

This clone has a handful of counts. This rearrangement joins TRBV5-6 to TRBJ1-6; maybe TRBD1 (6 bases). The germline V gene encodes CDR1 SGHDT and CDR2 YYEEEE. The CDR3 is 14 residues long. Trimming removed 2 bases from V and 10 bases from J, with 13 bases in between. CDR3: CASSFGQGWSPLHF. As DNA, the CDR3 is TGTGCCAGCAGCTTTGGGCAGGGGTGGTCACCCCTCCACTTT.